The clone carrying this T cell receptor (beta chain) was detected many times. The sample comes from a study of immune characterization of retroperitoneal liposarcoma. TCRdb reprocessed the PCR reads via MiXCR and lists one record per CDR3 protein. The data show roughly 9,300 distinct CDR3 sequences, 20% to 30% seen once. CDR1 and CDR2 (germline): MNHNS, SASEGT. This CDR3 is 14 amino acids long. This sequence joins TRBV6-1 and TRBJ2-1; no clear D gene. Judging by the DNA end, TRBJ2-7 fits better; the J call may be wrong. Sequenced: blood. The origin of this receptor is a male donor with retroperitoneal liposarcoma. As DNA, the CDR3 is TGTGCCAGCAGTGAAGATGGCTTACGCTCCGAGCAGTACGTC. This gives the protein CASSEDGLRSEQYV.